The 3 T cell receptor beta chains given below trace back to one sample, sequenced in a study of cytomegalovirus exposure and HLA in healthy donors. This table comes from immunoSEQ multiplex PCR, and its TCRdb copy is limited to in-frame clones, with some not included. The table lists about 110,000 clones, about nine tenths of them singletons. The sequenced sample was PBMCs. Every receptor here comes from a woman aged 18-29 years in good health and CMV-seronegative.

The chain has TRBV28 and TRBJ2-7, with 12 bases identical to TRBD1. This CDR3 is 16 amino acids long. Losses at the gene ends were 6 bases for V and 4 bases for J; bases not matched to a gene: 10. Germline CDR1 and CDR2: MDHEN and SYDVKM. The CDR3 sequence is CASSPSGTGGSYEQYF. CDR3 nucleotide sequence: TGTGCCAGCAGCCCCTCGGGGACAGGGGGCTCATACGAGCAGTACTTC.

The V and J genes are TRBV4-2 and TRBJ2-3; TRBD1 agrees at 7 bases. CDR3 length: 16 residues. Per the germline V gene, CDR1 is LGHNA and CDR2 is YNFKEQ. Trimming at V came to 6 bases and at J to 0 bases, leaving 9 bases not matched to a gene. The CDR3 sequence: CASRREGAQSTDTQYF. The CDR3, as DNA: TGTGCCAGCAGACGAGAGGGGGCGCAGAGCACAGATACGCAGTATTTT.

J is TRBJ1-2 and V is TRBV6-1, with 8 nucleotides matching TRBD1. V shed 4 bases and J 10 bases; nucleotides not matched to a gene: 11. CDR1 and CDR2 (germline): MNHNS, SASEGT. The CDR3 extends over 14 amino acids. CDR3 amino acids: CASSAEWNRGDYTF. CDR3 coding DNA: TGTGCCAGCAGTGCAGAATGGAACAGGGGGGACTACACCTTC.